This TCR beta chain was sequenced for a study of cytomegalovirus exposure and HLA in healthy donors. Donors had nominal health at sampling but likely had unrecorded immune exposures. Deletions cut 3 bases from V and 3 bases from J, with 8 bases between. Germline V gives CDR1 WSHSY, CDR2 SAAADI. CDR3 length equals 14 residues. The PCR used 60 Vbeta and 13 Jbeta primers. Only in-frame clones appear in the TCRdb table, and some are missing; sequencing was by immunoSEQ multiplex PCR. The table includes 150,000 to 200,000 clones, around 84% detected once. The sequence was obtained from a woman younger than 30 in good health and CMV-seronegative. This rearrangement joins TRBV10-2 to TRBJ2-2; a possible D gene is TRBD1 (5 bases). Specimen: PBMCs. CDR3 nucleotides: TGCGCCAGCAGTGAAGTAGGGGACACCGGGGAGCTGTTTTTT. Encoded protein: CASSEVGDTGELFF.